The 15 T cell receptor beta chains below all came from one sample that was sequenced in a study of identical twins. MiXCR, applied by TCRdb to the 5' RACE reads, yields one record per CDR3 protein. The sample carries 400,000 to 550,000 distinct CDR3 sequences, less than 25% recorded once. The same sample was also studied in work on T cells expressing NK-cell markers.

Sequenced: CD4+ T cells sorted from blood. Receptors originate from a woman younger than 30 in good health.

This clonotype was counted between two and nine times. V gene TRBV12-3 or TRBV12-4 combines with J gene TRBJ1-2, with TRBD1 matching 7 bases. V was clipped by 6 bases and J by 7 bases; unmatched bases: 8. CDR3 length: 13 amino acids. The CDR3 DNA is TGTGCCAGCAGCCTTACAGGGGACGGTGGCTACACCTTC. Translating gives CASSLTGDGGYTF.

The rearrangement uses TRBV6-1 and TRBJ2-2; D possibly corresponds to TRBD2 (6 bases). The CDR3 has 15 residues. V gave up 7 bases and J gave up 1 base, with 13 bases separating them. The germline CDR1 and CDR2 sequences are MNHNS and SASEGT. CDR3 in DNA: TGTGCCAGCACTCGCGGGGCAGGGAACACCGGGGAGCTGTTTTTT. Translation gives CASTRGAGNTGELFF.

The chain recombines TRBV6-5 with TRBJ2-1, with 7 bases fitting TRBD1. Germline-derived CDR1 and CDR2 are MNHEY and SVGAGI. The CDR3 is 16 residues long. With V trimmed by 0 bases and J by 7 bases, 9 bases remained unmatched. In nucleotides, the CDR3 is TGTGCCAGCAGTTACTCGATAGGGGGCTTGAGGAATGAGCAGTTCTTC. Protein product: CASSYSIGGLRNEQFF.

This clonotype was seen many times. Here the CDR3 reads CSGQGQGAYEQYF. The CDR3 nucleotides are TGCAGCGGTCAGGGACAGGGGGCCTACGAGCAGTACTTC. V and J are TRBV29-1 and TRBJ2-7; the match to TRBD1 covers 11 bases. V lost 7 bases, J lost 2 bases, and 4 bases stayed unmatched. Per the germline V gene, CDR1 is SQVTM and CDR2 is ANQGSEA. The CDR3 runs to 13 residues.

Ten or more counts support this clonotype. This chain uses TRBV6-5 with TRBJ1-3; TRBD1 might be the D (6 bases). The CDR3 covers 13 residues. V was shortened by 0 bases and J by 7 bases, with 7 bases between the two germline ends. From germline, CDR1 is MNHEY and CDR2 SVGAGI. CDR3 sequence (DNA): TGTGCCAGCAGTTACTCCGGGGGCAACACCATATATTTT. Its protein product is CASSYSGGNTIYF.

The chain joins TRBV30 to TRBJ1-6; no definite D call. CDR1 is GTSNPN and CDR2 is SVGIG in the germline V gene (reference sequence). The CDR3 runs to 13 residues. V dropped 1 base and J dropped 6 bases, with 7 bases sitting between them. CDR3 in amino acids: CAWSGGINSPLHF. For the CDR3, the DNA is TGTGCCTGGAGTGGGGGAATTAATTCACCCCTCCACTTT.

The chain employs TRBV20-1 and TRBJ2-7; TRBD2 might be the D (6 bases). The CDR3 consists of 12 residues. Germline V gives CDR1 DFQATT, CDR2 SNEGSKA (reference sequence). The ends were cut back, 6 bases at V and 3 bases at J, with 12 bases in the middle. The CDR3 loop is CSALGLIYEQYF. CDR3 bases: TGCAGTGCCCTCGGACTAATCTACGAGCAGTACTTC.

This clonotype appeared many times. This chain joins TRBV5-1 and TRBJ2-3; D not resolved. CDR1 is SGHRS, CDR2 YFSETQ, per germline. V was clipped by 0 bases and J by 6 bases, with 8 bases between them. The CDR3 loop spans 13 amino acids. The CDR3 DNA sequence: TGCGCCAGCAGCTTGGCCGCTCGGGATACGCAGTATTTT. This translates into CASSLAARDTQYF.

The chain recombines TRBV20-1 with TRBJ1-2; D gene uncertain. The CDR3 sequence is 14 residues long. Germline values: CDR1 DFQATT, CDR2 SNEGSKA (reference sequence). V lost 0 bases to trimming and J lost 4 bases, with 12 bases between them. The CDR3: CSARETGVAYGYTF. CDR3 sequence (DNA): TGCAGTGCTAGAGAGACTGGGGTGGCCTATGGCTACACCTTC.

The chain is built from TRBV19 and TRBJ2-1, with D possibly called TRBD1 or TRBD2 (5 bases each). The V gene's germline CDR1 is LNHDA and CDR2 SQIVND (reference sequence). Trimming took off 9 bases at V and 5 bases at J, with 11 bases between the two ends. CDR3 size: 12 residues. The CDR3 nucleotides are TGTGCCAGCCAGGGACGGAACAATGAGCAGTTCTTC. It codes for CASQGRNNEQFF.

The chain recombines TRBV29-1 with TRBJ2-5; a possible D gene is TRBD1 (6 bases). Germline V gives CDR1 SQVTM, CDR2 ANQGSEA. This CDR3 comprises 12 residues. V lost 7 bases, J lost 4 bases, and 13 bases lay in between. This CDR3 is CSGTQGGETQYF. CDR3 nucleotides: TGCAGCGGAACACAGGGTGGAGAGACCCAGTACTTC.

This CDR3 reads CASSFLGNATHTF. The CDR3, as DNA: TGTGCCAGCAGTTTCTTGGGGAACGCGACCCACACCTTC. This chain uses TRBV27 with TRBJ1-2; the D is unclear. The CDR3 contains 13 residues. Trimming took 3 bases from V and 12 from J, leaving 17 bases between them. CDR1 is MNHEY, CDR2 SMNVEV, per germline (reference sequence).

The chain is built from TRBV5-1 and TRBJ1-2, with 7 nucleotides matching TRBD1. The CDR3 totals 16 residues. The V gene end was trimmed by 2 bases and the J gene end by 2 bases; junction bases not matched to a gene: 9. The germline V gene has CDR1 SGHRS and CDR2 YFSETQ. CDR3 residues: CASSLQPGQLNYGYTF. CDR3 nucleotide sequence: TGCGCCAGCAGCTTACAACCGGGACAGCTGAACTATGGCTACACCTTC.

The gene calls are TRBV6-5 and TRBJ2-7; 10 nucleotides match TRBD1. V shed 2 bases, J shed 3 bases, and the junction held 4 bases outside the gene matches. The germline CDR1 and CDR2 sequences are MNHEY and SVGAGI. The CDR3 has 15 residues. In DNA, the CDR3 is TGTGCCAGCAGTTACGGAGGGACAGGGGTCTACGAGCAGTACTTC. Translating it yields CASSYGGTGVYEQYF.

This clonotype showed up just a few times. J is TRBJ2-7 and V is TRBV9; D gene unclear. The CDR3 is 13 amino acids. Trimming took 1 base from V and 4 from J, leaving 9 bases between them. The germline V gene has CDR1 SGDLS and CDR2 YYNGEE. The DNA of the CDR3 is TGTGCCAGCAGCGTAAACGGGCATTACGAGCAGTACTTC. Translated, it gives CASSVNGHYEQYF.